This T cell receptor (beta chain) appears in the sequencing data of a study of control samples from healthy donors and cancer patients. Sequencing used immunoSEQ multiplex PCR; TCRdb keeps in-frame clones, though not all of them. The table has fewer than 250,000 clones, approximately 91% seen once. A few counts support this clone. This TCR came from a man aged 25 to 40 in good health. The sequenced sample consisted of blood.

The CDR3 bases are TGCGCCAGCAGCTTAGTACCAGGGGAGGAGCAGTACTTC. Translation gives CASSLVPGEEQYF. The chain carries TRBV5-1 and TRBJ2-7; tentative D call: TRBD1 (6 bases). Germline V lookup: CDR1 SGHRS, CDR2 YFSETQ. This CDR3 is built from 13 residues. V lost 2 bases and J 7 bases, leaving 13 bases between the germline ends.